A single sample is the source of the 27 T cell receptor beta chains below, sequenced in a study of blood T cell repertoires in COVID-19. Libraries were prepared by immunoSEQ multiplex PCR; TCRdb keeps only in-frame clonotypes and omits some of them. This sample has around 40,000 clones, with 70% to 90% found just once. The material sequenced was peripheral blood. The receptor set was obtained from a man aged 55-75 years with COVID-19, enrolled during active disease.

The chain joins TRBV7-9 to TRBJ1-1; D unclear. This CDR3 has 13 amino acids. Germline-derived CDR1 and CDR2 are SEHNR and FQNEAQ (reference sequence). The germline V and J ends were trimmed by 2 bases and 1 base, with 5 bases remaining between them. CDR3 sequence reads: CASSLSSNTEAFF. The CDR3 DNA is TGTGCCAGCAGCTTATCTTCGAACACTGAAGCTTTCTTT.

The chain has TRBV28 and TRBJ2-7; D uncertain. Trimming took 2 bases from V and 6 from J, leaving 8 bases between them. The CDR3 length is 12 residues. Looked up from germline, CDR1 is MDHEN and CDR2 is SYDVKM. The CDR3 bases are TGTGCCAGCAGTTTAATGAGAGGCGAGCAGTACTTC. Translated, it gives CASSLMRGEQYF.

J is TRBJ1-1 and V is TRBV20-1; D is undetermined. CDR3 length: 11 residues. CDR1 and CDR2 from the germline V gene are DFQATT and SNEGSKA (reference sequence). The germline V and J ends were trimmed by 2 bases and 6 bases, with 7 bases remaining between them. The CDR3 sequence is CSARSVSEAFF. In DNA form, the CDR3 reads TGCAGTGCTAGATCGGTCTCTGAAGCTTTCTTT.

J is TRBJ1-2 and V is TRBV11-2; TRBD1 is a possible D gene (6 bases). Germline V lookup: CDR1 SGHAT, CDR2 FQNNGV. Trimming took 3 bases from V and 2 from J, leaving 7 bases between them. The CDR3 sequence is 13 residues long. CDR3 in amino acids: CASSLGANYGYTF. The CDR3 bases are TGTGCCAGCAGCTTGGGGGCGAACTATGGCTACACCTTC.

The chain is built from TRBV19 and TRBJ1-2; perhaps TRBD1 as D (5 bases). Trimming cost V 4 bases and J 7 bases, with 16 bases left between them. The length of the CDR3 is 14 residues. Germline values: CDR1 LNHDA, CDR2 SQIVND (reference sequence). The CDR3 is CASSTGTPRGGYTF. In DNA, the CDR3 is TGTGCCAGTAGTACCGGGACCCCGCGGGGTGGCTACACCTTC.

The chain links TRBV14 to TRBJ2-1, with TRBD2 matching over 7 bases. The CDR3 sequence is 19 residues long. Trimming at V came to 4 bases and at J to 1 base, leaving 16 bases not matched to a gene. CDR1 and CDR2 from the germline V gene are SGHDN and FVKESK. The CDR3 sequence is CASSRKWGDRRESYNEQFF. The CDR3 bases are TGTGCCAGCAGCCGCAAGTGGGGGGATAGGCGGGAGTCCTACAATGAGCAGTTCTTC. The variable domain in full, completed from reference TRBV14 and TRBJ2-1, reads EAGVTQFPSHSVIEKGQTVTLRCDPISGHDNLYWYRRVMGKEIKFLLHFVKESKQDESGMPNNRFLAERTGGTYSTLKVQPAELEDSGVYFCASSRKWGDRRESYNEQFFGPGTRLTVL.

The chain recombines TRBV2 with TRBJ1-5; D is perhaps TRBD1 (5 bases). Trimming removed 6 bases from V and 5 bases from J, with 17 bases in between. Germline values: CDR1 SNHLY, CDR2 FYNNEI. This CDR3 is built from 15 residues. In DNA form, the CDR3 reads TGTGCCAGCAGAGTAGGGCGGGGCTGGGATCAGCCCCAGCATTTT. Residues: CASRVGRGWDQPQHF.

The rearrangement links TRBV28 to TRBJ1-2, with 8 nucleotides matching TRBD1. The junction had 6 bases not matched to a gene; V was cut back by 7 bases and J by 2 bases. CDR1 MDHEN and CDR2 SYDVKM come from the germline V gene. The CDR3 totals 14 residues. CDR3 coding DNA: TGTGCCAGCAATCTTGCAGGGGGCAACTATGGCTACACCTTC. It yields the protein CASNLAGGNYGYTF.

The V and J genes are TRBV6-2 or TRBV6-3 and TRBJ1-5; 12 bases fit TRBD1. J lost 7 bases, V lost 5 bases, and 15 bases had no gene match. Germline V gene data show CDR1 as MNHEY and CDR2 as SVGEGT. The CDR3 consists of 18 residues. DNA of the CDR3: TGTGCCAGCAGTACGACTCGGGACAGGGGGCCCTCTGAACAGCCCCAGCATTTT. This translates into CASSTTRDRGPSEQPQHF.

The rearrangement links TRBV7-2 to TRBJ2-1; the D gene is possibly TRBD1 (8 bases). V shed 4 bases and J shed 8 bases, with 30 bases lying between them. CDR1 is SGHTA, CDR2 FQGNSA, per germline. CDR3 length: 19 amino acids. CDR3 coding DNA: TGTGCCAGCAGCTGGACAGGGAGGAAATCAAGCGGGGACTGGTATGAGCAGTTCTTC. This encodes CASSWTGRKSSGDWYEQFF.

The chain links TRBV6-5 to TRBJ2-7; the match to TRBD1 covers 7 bases. This CDR3 region has 14 residues. The V and J ends lost 3 bases and 4 bases, in that order; junction bases with no gene match: 6. The germline gives CDR1 MNHEY, CDR2 SVGAGI. This CDR3 is CASSYREQGYEQYF. The DNA of the CDR3 is TGTGCCAGCAGTTATCGAGAACAGGGGTACGAGCAGTACTTC.

The chain joins TRBV27 to TRBJ2-3; 10 positions match TRBD1. This CDR3 has 15 amino acids. V was pared by 10 bases and J by 1 base, with 8 bases of the junction left unmatched. Germline-derived CDR1 and CDR2 are MNHEY and SMNVEV (reference sequence). The CDR3 region has the DNA TGTGCCACCCGACCAGGGACAGGGGGCACAGATACGCAGTATTTT. It is translated as CATRPGTGGTDTQYF.

The chain is built from TRBV5-1 and TRBJ2-4; the match to TRBD2 covers 14 bases. In germline, CDR1 is SGHRS, CDR2 YFSETQ. The CDR3 length is 20 residues. J was trimmed by 0 bases and V by 2 bases; bases with no gene match: 10. CDR3 protein: CASSFYTTSGRARAKNIQYF. CDR3 bases: TGCGCCAGCAGCTTTTATACGACTAGCGGGAGGGCCCGAGCCAAAAACATTCAGTACTTC.

V and J are TRBV6-5 and TRBJ1-5, with no clear D. The germline V gene has CDR1 MNHEY and CDR2 SVGAGI. The germline V and J ends were trimmed by 8 bases and 6 bases, with 17 bases remaining between them. CDR3 size: 14 residues. For the CDR3, the DNA is TGTGCCAGCCCTCGTCGGGGAGAAGGTCAGCCCCAGCATTTT. It is translated as CASPRRGEGQPQHF.

CDR3 bases: TGTGCCAGCAGCTCACCGGGACACCAACAGGGCACCGGGGAGCTGTTTTTT. The encoded protein is CASSSPGHQQGTGELFF. V and J are TRBV7-8 and TRBJ2-2; D may be TRBD1 (6 bases). The CDR3 has 17 amino acids. Trimming removed 4 bases from V and 4 bases from J, with 19 bases in between. CDR1 and CDR2 from the germline V gene are SGHVS and FQNEAQ.

This rearrangement joins TRBV4-1 to TRBJ1-2; D is ambiguous. This CDR3 has 14 amino acids. Germline V gene sequence: CDR1 MGHRA, CDR2 YSYEKL. V was cut by 4 bases and J by 3 bases, with 12 bases left in between. The CDR3 here is CASSPAAGYYGYTF. The CDR3 nucleotides are TGCGCCAGCAGCCCGGCAGCGGGGTACTATGGCTACACCTTC.

V gene TRBV2 combines with J gene TRBJ1-6; TRBD1 might be the D (5 bases). V lost 6 bases, J lost 0 bases, and 12 bases lay in between. Looked up from germline, CDR1 is SNHLY and CDR2 is FYNNEI. This CDR3 is 16 amino acids long. CDR3 sequence reads: CASRDKESSYNSPLHF. The CDR3 nucleotides are TGTGCCAGCAGGGACAAAGAGAGCTCCTATAATTCACCCCTCCACTTT.

This rearrangement joins TRBV27 to TRBJ2-5, with a possible D match to TRBD2 (6 bases). The length of the CDR3 is 14 residues. Germline values: CDR1 MNHEY, CDR2 SMNVEV (reference sequence). Deletions cut 3 bases from V and 5 bases from J, with 13 bases between. The CDR3 spells CASSFGGEGETQYF. DNA of the CDR3: TGTGCCAGCAGTTTCGGGGGAGAAGGGGAGACCCAGTACTTC.

This clone appeared a few times. The rearrangement uses TRBV6-5 and TRBJ2-7; a possible D gene is TRBD1 (6 bases). The length of the CDR3 is 14 residues. From germline, CDR1 is MNHEY and CDR2 SVGAGI. Trimming removed 2 bases from V and 3 bases from J, with 11 bases in between. In DNA form, the CDR3 reads TGTGCCAGCAGTTACGAGGACAGAGACTACGAGCAGTACTTC. Residues: CASSYEDRDYEQYF.

The chain uses TRBV28 and TRBJ2-5; 8 bases align to TRBD1. V shed 8 bases and J 5 bases; nucleotides not matched to a gene: 13. This CDR3 region has 15 residues. Germline V lookup: CDR1 MDHEN, CDR2 SYDVKM. CDR3 in amino acids: CASQPTYTGGETQYF. The CDR3 DNA reads as TGTGCCAGCCAACCCACCTATACAGGGGGGGAGACCCAGTACTTC.

This chain connects TRBV5-5 to TRBJ2-1, with a possible D match to TRBD1 (6 bases). V was trimmed by 2 bases and J by 3 bases, leaving 12 bases between them. The V gene's germline CDR1 is SGHKS and CDR2 YYEKEE (reference sequence). The CDR3 sequence is 15 residues long. The chain's CDR3 is CASSFQGQLYNEQFF. The DNA of the CDR3 is TGTGCCAGCAGCTTCCAGGGACAACTCTACAATGAGCAGTTCTTC.

The CDR3 spells CAIRGQGARTGELFF. The CDR3, as DNA: TGTGCCATCAGAGGACAGGGGGCGCGAACCGGGGAGCTGTTTTTT. The chain recombines TRBV10-3 with TRBJ2-2; TRBD1 agrees at 11 bases. V was pared by 6 bases and J by 5 bases, with 5 bases of the junction left unmatched. The CDR3 totals 15 residues. The germline gives CDR1 ENHRY, CDR2 SYGVKD.

The V gene is TRBV4-1, the J gene TRBJ1-2; tentatively, D is TRBD1 (6 bases). Germline values: CDR1 MGHRA, CDR2 YSYEKL. V was trimmed by 2 bases and J by 4 bases, leaving 11 bases between them. The CDR3 has 14 residues. The CDR3 loop is CASSQPGVVYGYTF. In DNA, the CDR3 is TGCGCCAGCAGCCAACCAGGGGTAGTCTATGGCTACACCTTC.

The rearrangement joins TRBV5-1 to TRBJ1-3, with 11 positions matching TRBD1. The CDR3 runs to 16 residues. The V gene's germline CDR1 is SGHRS and CDR2 YFSETQ. With 3 bases clipped from V and 2 bases from J, the junction kept 4 bases outside the gene matches. CDR3 nucleotides: TGCGCCAGCAGCTGGGGACAGGGGGGAGCTGGAAACACCATATATTTT. Translated, it gives CASSWGQGGAGNTIYF.

The chain carries TRBV5-6 and TRBJ1-4; no firm D call. Germline loops: CDR1 SGHDT, CDR2 YYEEEE. The CDR3 totals 15 residues. The V end was cut by 1 base, the J end by 8 bases, with 15 bases between. The CDR3 sequence is CASSLLSPMGEKLFF. The CDR3 coding sequence is TGTGCCAGCAGCTTGTTGTCCCCCATGGGCGAAAAACTGTTTTTT.

This chain joins TRBV11-2 and TRBJ1-3, with 10 bases that match TRBD1. Losses at the gene ends were 5 bases for V and 9 bases for J; bases not matched to a gene: 1. The germline CDR1 and CDR2 sequences are SGHAT and FQNNGV. The CDR3 runs 12 residues. The CDR3 DNA sequence: TGTGCCAGCAGCCGACAGGGGGCCACCATATATTTT. As protein: CASSRQGATIYF.

A remark on this clone: Other nucleotide sequences in the sample specify the same CDR3. The chain recombines TRBV3-1 (or the pseudogene TRBV3-2) with TRBJ1-5; 7 bases line up with TRBD1. CDR1 is LGHDT, CDR2 YNNKEL, per germline (reference sequence). V lost 0 bases to trimming and J lost 6 bases; unmatched junction nucleotides: 2. The CDR3 runs 14 residues. CDR3 in amino acids: CASSQEQGSQPQHF. CDR3 nucleotide sequence: TGTGCCAGCAGCCAAGAACAGGGGTCTCAGCCCCAGCATTTT.